Reported below is one T cell receptor beta chain. TCRdb analysed the PCR reads with MiXCR anew, one entry per CDR3 protein. The sample lists about half a million distinct CDR3 sequences, roughly 25% occurring once. The source of the sample is a study of molecular identifiers for immune sequencing clone quantification. Study in general: Replicate runs used RNA from approximately 20,000 or 98,000 naive CD8 cells, which was split five ways into aliquots, and four of those aliquots were then sequenced.

This TCR was recovered from a human donor in good health. Some libraries in this study had Jurkat cell RNA spiked in. Sequences were obtained from naive CD8+ T cells from blood, with Jurkat cell RNA spiked in. Subset denoted: FACS-sorted CD8+CD4-CCR7+CD45RA+ naive T cells.

CDR3 bases: TGTGCCACCAGTGACGGATCTAGCACAGATACGCAGTATTTT. Translated, it gives CATSDGSSTDTQYF. The chain carries TRBV24-1 and TRBJ2-3; D unresolved. V dropped 4 bases and J dropped 0 bases, with 7 bases sitting between them. The germline CDR1 and CDR2 sequences are KGHDR and SFDVKD. The CDR3 spans 14 residues.